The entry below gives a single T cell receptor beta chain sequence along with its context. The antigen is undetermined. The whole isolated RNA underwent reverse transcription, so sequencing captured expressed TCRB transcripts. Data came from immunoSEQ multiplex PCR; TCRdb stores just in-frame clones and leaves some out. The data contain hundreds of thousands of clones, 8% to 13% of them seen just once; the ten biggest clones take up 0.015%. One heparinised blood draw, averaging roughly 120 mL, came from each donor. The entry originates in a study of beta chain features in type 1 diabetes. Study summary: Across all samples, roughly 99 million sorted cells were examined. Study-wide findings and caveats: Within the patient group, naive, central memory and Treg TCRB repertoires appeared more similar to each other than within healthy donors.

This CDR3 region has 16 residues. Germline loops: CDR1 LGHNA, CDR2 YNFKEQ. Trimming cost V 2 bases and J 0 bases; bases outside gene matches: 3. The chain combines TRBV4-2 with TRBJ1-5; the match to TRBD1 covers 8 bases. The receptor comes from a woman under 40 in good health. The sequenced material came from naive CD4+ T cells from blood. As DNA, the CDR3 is TGTGCCAGCAGCCAATCCGGACAGGGTAGCAATCAGCCCCAGCATTTT. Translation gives CASSQSGQGSNQPQHF.